This T cell receptor (beta chain) was obtained from a study of cytomegalovirus exposure and HLA in healthy donors. Study-wide findings and caveats: Three chains linked to CMV were shown in vitro to be specific for CMV antigens. Prior analysis indicated that the majority of TCR beta V segments exhibited productivity approximately 87% or approximately 30% of the time.

Germline lookup yields CDR1 MGHRA and CDR2 YSYEKL. The V end was cut by 2 bases, the J end by 10 bases, with 12 bases between. The length of the CDR3 is 13 residues. PCR employed 60 Vbeta and 13 Jbeta primers. Profiling relied on immunoSEQ multiplex PCR, and the TCRdb table lists in-frame clones only, not all of them. This table has 150,000 to 200,000 clones, more than 65% appearing once. A note on this clone: Its antigen is unidentified.

The J gene is TRBJ2-1, the V gene TRBV4-1; a possible D gene is TRBD2 (5 bases). The source of this sequence is a man aged 35 to 55 in good health and CMV-seropositive. The specimen sequenced was PBMCs. The CDR3 region is CASSQSPREEQFF. CDR3 coding DNA: TGCGCCAGCAGCCAATCTCCGAGGGAGGAGCAGTTCTTC.